The 18 T cell receptor beta chains given below trace back to one sample, sequenced in a study of tumor-infiltrating lymphocytes in primary liver carcinoma. Investigators took RNA and DNA out together from roughly 21-30 mg of unsorted bulk tissue. The authors made TCR beta cDNA from roughly 480 ng total RNA with a constant-region primer. Three-round nested multiplex PCR performed with slightly modified ARM-PCR produced the TCR beta libraries. Researchers ran the first two PCR rounds for ten to eleven cycles each with TRBV1-TRBV30 forward primers and a C-beta reverse primer. TCRdb reprocessed the multiplex PCR reads with MiXCR, giving one entry per CDR3 protein. The sample includes 20,000 to 25,000 distinct CDR3 sequences, roughly 70% of them seen just once. Sequencing input: liver tumor tissue from sampling region 1. Subset in this sample: tumor region T1, superior pole. These receptors originate from a man aged 40-55 years with primary liver carcinoma and hepatitis B virus infection.

A single count supports this clonotype. The V gene is TRBV4-2, the J gene TRBJ2-7, with 16 positions matching TRBD2. Germline V gives CDR1 LGHNA, CDR2 YNFKEQ. J gave up 6 bases and V 9 bases, and 17 bases lay outside the gene matches. This CDR3 spans 18 amino acids. The CDR3 loop is CASSGKPGLAGGPREQYF. In DNA, the CDR3 is TGTGCCAGTAGTGGTAAACCGGGACTAGCGGGAGGGCCACGCGAGCAGTACTTC.

Concerning this clonotype itself: This likely comes from a read error, as the CDR3 has no conserved phenylalanine or tryptophan at its end. The rearrangement joins TRBV11-2 to TRBJ2-3, with TRBD2 as a possible D gene (5 bases). Germline V CDR1 and CDR2: SGHAT, FQNNGV. The CDR3 sequence is 12 residues long. CDR3 DNA sequence: TGTACCAGCGGCGCCAGTACAGATACGCAGTATTAT. Amino acid sequence: CTSGASTDTQYY.

Turning to this clonotype: Since a much larger clone is just one base distant, this may be a read error. The chain recombines TRBV9 with TRBJ2-2; the D gene is possibly TRBD1 (5 bases). With 1 base removed from V and 5 bases from J, the gap between germline ends came to 12 bases. CDR1 is SGDLS and CDR2 is YYNGEE in the germline V gene. The CDR3 totals 15 residues. CDR3 coding DNA: TGTGCCAGCAGCGTACCAGGGCAGAGAACCGGGGAGCTGTTTTTT. This encodes CASSVPGQRTGELFF. The full variable domain, in which reference TRBV9 and TRBJ2-2 provide the parts outside the CDR3, is DSGVTQTPKHLITATGQRVTLRCSPRSGDLSVYWYQQSLDQGLQFLIQYYNGEERAKGNILERFSAQQFPDLHSELNLSSLELGDSALYFCASSVPGQRTGELFFGEGSRLTVL.

On this clonotype itself: This may be a read error: a much more frequent sequence differs by one nucleotide. The rearrangement uses TRBV5-1 and TRBJ2-3; D call uncertain. This CDR3 comprises 13 residues. The V gene's germline CDR1 is SGHRS and CDR2 YFSETQ. This CDR3 is CASSPVGTDTRYF. CDR3 bases: TGCGCCAGCAGCCCCGTTGGCACAGATACGCGGTATTTT.

Ten or more counts support this clonotype. A much larger clone lies a single base off, so this may be a read error. The chain joins TRBV5-1 to TRBJ1-1; no clear D. The germline CDR1 and CDR2 sequences are SGHRS and YFSETQ. This CDR3 is built from 14 residues. The CDR3 region has the DNA TGCGTCAGCAGCTTCTGGACGGAGGACACTGAAGCTTTCTTT. It encodes CVSSFWTEDTEAFF.

Note on this clonotype: The germline gene is not matched at one end of the junction; a read error may be the cause. The genes are TRBV5-6 and TRBJ2-5, with TRBD1 identical over 7 bases. The V gene's germline CDR1 is SGHDT and CDR2 YYEEEE. There are 15 residues in the CDR3. The CDR3 region is CASSLPRTGEETRYF. The CDR3 DNA follows: TGTGCCAGCAGCCTCCCCCGGACAGGTGAGGAGACCCGGTACTTC.

With respect to this clonotype: The conserved closing phenylalanine or tryptophan is absent in this CDR3, likely reflecting a read error. The V gene is TRBV11-2, the J gene TRBJ2-1, with D perhaps TRBD1 or TRBD2 (5 bases each). The CDR3 is made up of 19 amino acids. Germline CDR1 and CDR2: SGHAT and FQNNGV. Here the CDR3 DNA reads TGCGCCAGCAGCTTAGATGGACGATTCAACGGGACCCTTTACAATGAGCAGTTCGTC. It codes for CASSLDGRFNGTLYNEQFV.

For this clonotype: The junction does not match germline at one end; this may be a read error. V is TRBV11-2 and J is TRBJ2-7; no clear D gene. There are 12 residues in the CDR3. Germline CDR1 SGHAT, CDR2 FQNNGV. The CDR3, as DNA: TGTGCCAGCCGCTTTGCAACCTACGAGCAGTATTTC. This sequence encodes CASRFATYEQYF.

With respect to this clonotype: No conserved phenylalanine or tryptophan is present at the end of the CDR3, so a read error is the likely explanation. The V and J genes are TRBV4-1 and TRBJ2-5; D remains ambiguous. The CDR3 has 12 amino acids. Trimming cost V 0 bases and J 10 bases, with 9 bases left between them. Germline V gene data show CDR1 as MGHRA and CDR2 as YSYEKL. DNA of the CDR3: TGCGCCAGCAGCCAAGATTCCCCGATCCAGTACCTC. Translating it yields CASSQDSPIQYL.

This clonotype was counted a few times. Without the conserved terminal phenylalanine or tryptophan, this CDR3 likely stems from a read error. This rearrangement joins TRBV29-1 to TRBJ1-4; D is possibly TRBD1 (5 bases). The CDR3 sequence is 13 residues long. CDR1 SQVTM and CDR2 ANQGSEA come from the germline V gene. The CDR3 nucleotides are TGTAGCGTGAGGGGAGAGTCGGGTGAAAAACTGTTTTTA. Protein sequence: CSVRGESGEKLFL.

CDR3: CVSSFGVASEQYF. In nucleotides, the CDR3 is TGTGTTAGCAGCTTCGGAGTGGCTAGCGAGCAGTACTTC. The V call is TRBV11-2, the J call TRBJ2-7, with D hard to call. CDR1 SGHAT and CDR2 FQNNGV come from the germline V gene. CDR3 length equals 13 residues.

Note on this clonotype: Its ends do not fully match the called genes, so a read error is possible. CDR3 sequence reads: CASSVTWDPNHGYTF. CDR3 coding DNA: TGTGCCAGCAGTGTAACCTGGGACCCTAACCATGGTTACACCTTC. The chain couples TRBV6-2 or TRBV6-3 to TRBJ1-2; maybe TRBD1 (5 bases). CDR1 is MNHEY and CDR2 is SVGEGT in the germline V gene. This CDR3 has 15 residues.

With respect to this clonotype: Mismatch with germline at one junction end may stem from a read error. V usage is TRBV2 and J usage is TRBJ2-7; tentative D call: TRBD1 (6 bases). The CDR3 has 15 amino acids. CDR1 and CDR2 from the germline V gene are SNHLY and FYNNEI. The CDR3, as DNA: TGTGCCATCAGTGACCTGGGGCAGGGGACCTACGAGCAGTACTTC. Translating gives CAISDLGQGTYEQYF. Using reference TRBV2 and TRBJ2-7 for the parts outside the CDR3, the full variable domain is EPEVTQTPSHQVTQMGQEVILRCVPISNHLYFYWYRQILGQKVEFLVSFYNNEISEKSEIFDDQFSVERPDGSNFTLKIRSTKLEDSAMYFCAISDLGQGTYEQYFGPGTRLTVT.

Note on this clonotype: Since no conserved phenylalanine or tryptophan closes the CDR3, a read error is the likely cause. This chain uses TRBV11-2 with TRBJ2-2, with D hard to call. The germline V gene encodes CDR1 SGHAT and CDR2 FQNNGV. The CDR3 runs 15 residues. CDR3 DNA sequence: TGTGCCAGCAACTTTGTGGGATCGAATACCGGGGAGCTGTTTCTT. The encoded protein is CASNFVGSNTGELFL.

With respect to this clonotype: At one of its ends the junction is not consistent with the germline gene, which may arise from a read error. This chain uses TRBV11-2 with TRBJ2-1; possibly TRBD2 for D (6 bases). CDR1 is SGHAT, CDR2 FQNNGV, per germline. This CDR3 contains 16 residues. In DNA, the CDR3 is TGTCCCAGCAGCTTAGAGCTCCTAGCGAGGATGAATAAGCAGTTCTTC. Translating gives CPSSLELLARMNKQFF. The whole variable domain, filled in from reference TRBV11-2 and TRBJ2-1, reads EAGVAQSPRYKIIEKRQSVAFWCNPISGHATLYWYQQILGQGPKLLIQFQNNGVVDDSQLPKDRFSAERLKGVDSTLKIQPAKLEDSAVYLCPSSLELLARMNKQFFGPGTRLTVL.

Of note for this clonotype: The junction departs from germline at one end; a sequencing error may be responsible. V and J are TRBV12-3 or TRBV12-4 and TRBJ1-2; TRBD1 aligns across 8 bases. This CDR3 is built from 15 residues. The CDR3 spells CASSLGLQGVGGYTF. CDR3 nucleotide sequence: TGTGCCAGTAGTTTAGGACTACAGGGGGTCGGGGGCTACACCTTC.

With regard to this clonotype: The junction and the germline gene differ at one end; a read error may be behind it. The chain couples TRBV6-6 to TRBJ2-2; 13 nucleotides agree with TRBD2. The germline V gene has CDR1 MNHNY and CDR2 SVGAGI (reference sequence). The CDR3 contains 20 residues. The CDR3 sequence is CASSPLMGLAGPTNTGEQFF. The CDR3 nucleotides are TGTGCCAGCAGTCCACTCATGGGACTAGCGGGGCCAACGAACACCGGGGAGCAGTTTTTT.

The sample holds many counts of this clonotype. This chain joins TRBV5-1 and TRBJ2-3; D ambiguous. The CDR3 consists of 17 residues. CDR1 is SGHRS and CDR2 is YFSETQ in the germline V gene. Trimming shortened V by 0 bases and J by 5 bases, and 19 bases separated the two germline ends. The CDR3 protein is CASSLGSNTRTGDTQYF. CDR3 nucleotide sequence: TGCGCCAGCAGCTTGGGGTCAAACACCCGGACGGGAGATACGCAGTATTTT.